This is a list of T cell receptor beta chains from one sample in a study of T cells expressing NK-cell markers. One entry per CDR3 protein, without DNA, is what TCRdb gives after re-calling the 5' RACE reads. The table for this sample gives a few hundred thousand distinct CDR3 sequences. Sequenced input: blood T cells: a sorted CD56 or NKG2C T cell subset, CD4+ or CD8+ T cells, or bulk PBMC T cells (not recorded which). These receptors were obtained from a man between 18 and 69 years old in good health. The CDR3 runs from the conserved cysteine through the conserved F or W.

J | V | CDR3
TRBJ2-3 | TRBV7-8 | CASSKTPTIGAVTDTQYF
TRBJ1-1 | TRBV18 | CASSPLPGDTEVFF
TRBJ2-2 | TRBV12-3/TRBV12-4 | CASSFGQGISTGELFF
TRBJ2-2 | TRBV30 | CAWTSGRLSAAGELFF
TRBJ1-1 | TRBV11-2 | CASSIGTGDRTFF
TRBJ2-7 | TRBV20-1 | CSARDETSGFEQYF
TRBJ2-1 | TRBV19 | CASSHLAGGRGYNEQFF
TRBJ2-7 | TRBV4-2 | CASSRGTGGFYEQYF
TRBJ2-5 | TRBV5-1 | CASSRGQGGETQYF
TRBJ2-2 | TRBV21-1 | CASSAKLGPGSCFF
TRBJ1-2 | TRBV6-1 | CASTTHSGDYGYTF
TRBJ1-6 | TRBV20-1 | CSARDRQGAGYNSPLHF
TRBJ1-2 | TRBV6-5 | CASQARDYGYTF
TRBJ2-3 | TRBV2 | CASTPIQGLTDTQYF
TRBJ1-2 | TRBV12-3/TRBV12-4 | CASSSLGQRNLYGYTF
TRBJ2-3 | TRBV12-3/TRBV12-4 | CASSLALRFSTDTQYF
TRBJ1-1 | TRBV7-9 | CASSPPKGGGRNTEAFF
TRBJ1-2 | TRBV18 | CASSPQGLDYGYTF
TRBJ2-3 | TRBV20-1 | CSARPTKWGLTDTQYF
TRBJ2-3 | TRBV24-1 | CATSDTGSPSTDTQYF
TRBJ2-1 | TRBV5-5 | CASSSGTVNEQFF
TRBJ2-2 | TRBV6-2/TRBV6-3 | CASSYRRGELFF
TRBJ2-5 | TRBV7-7 | CASTTGTGTMTQYF
TRBJ2-1 | TRBV7-2 | CASRPGGPSYNEQFF
TRBJ1-1 | TRBV4-1 | CASSQGTVGAEAFF
TRBJ2-7 | TRBV5-1 | CASRNLGTGVNEQYF
TRBJ2-3 | TRBV12-3/TRBV12-4 | CASSLGLAGGRTDTQYF
TRBJ2-7 | TRBV5-1 | CASSLESGAAQYF
TRBJ2-5 | TRBV23-1 | CASSQSVYQETQYF
TRBJ2-1 | TRBV21-1 | CASSNRYRGSPYNEQFF
TRBJ2-6 | TRBV30 | CAWSKESRANVLTF
TRBJ1-2 | TRBV7-9 | CASSLKGQGASYTF
TRBJ2-5 | TRBV11-2 | CASSFDDWLAGRSQETQYF
TRBJ1-1 | TRBV14 | CASSQRPGGKAFF
TRBJ2-3 | TRBV29-1 | CSTNTGYTDTQYF
TRBJ1-6 | TRBV6-4 | CASSSSRQGLRSPLHF
TRBJ2-3 | TRBV6-1 | CAAAGLAGGPTDTQYF
TRBJ2-7 | TRBV10-3 | CAISAREQGAYEQYF
TRBJ2-6 | TRBV28 | CASSSPGGSGANVLTF
TRBJ2-7 | TRBV28 | CASSFRPYAQYF
TRBJ2-7 | TRBV12-3/TRBV12-4 | CASNTKRGANYEQYF
TRBJ1-6 | TRBV20-1 | CSAFDRGNNSPLHF
TRBJ2-7 | TRBV20-1 | CSARGIRPGEQYF
TRBJ1-6 | TRBV20-1 | CSASRGQGNSPLHF
TRBJ2-5 | TRBV20-1 | CSAEALAGPGGETQYF
TRBJ2-1 | TRBV6-1 | CASTLAGHSEQFF
TRBJ2-1 | TRBV6-1 | CASSALRYNEQFF
TRBJ2-3 | TRBV7-2 | CASILGGLSTDTQYF
TRBJ2-1 | TRBV7-9 | CASSPGTYVPNEQFF
TRBJ2-1 | TRBV24-1 | CATSDPKRGASGNEQFF
TRBJ2-3 | TRBV7-2 | CASSLLGGGTDTQYF
TRBJ1-3 | TRBV12-3/TRBV12-4 | CASRTGLDHSGNTIYF
TRBJ2-1 | TRBV4-1 | CASSLGQVSYNEQFF
TRBJ2-3 | TRBV20-1 | CSAPPPGTSGGWTDTQYF
TRBJ1-1 | TRBV4-2 | CASSQVQGQDTEAFF